The subject of this entry is one T cell receptor (beta chain). Its target is not known. The entry originates in a study of cytotoxic CD8 clonotypes in ibrutinib-treated CLL. Findings and caveats of the study: The clonality rise at ibrutinib response reflected private clonotype expansion.

Trimming took off 4 bases at V and 2 bases at J, with 13 bases between the two ends. Germline V gene sequence: CDR1 SGHRS, CDR2 YFSETQ. The length of the CDR3 is 15 residues. Assay used: immunoSEQ multiplex PCR; TCRdb lists only in-frame clones, some missing. The table shows around 26,000 clones, with approximately 71% occurring only once. This clonotype was sampled from a human donor with chronic lymphocytic leukemia. The sample consisted of PBMCs, taken after 12 months of ibrutinib treatment. The chain is built from TRBV5-1 and TRBJ1-3; D not resolved. The CDR3 sequence: CASSPSSGTGNTIYF. CDR3 in DNA: TGCGCCAGCAGCCCCTCTTCCGGGACTGGAAACACCATATATTTT.